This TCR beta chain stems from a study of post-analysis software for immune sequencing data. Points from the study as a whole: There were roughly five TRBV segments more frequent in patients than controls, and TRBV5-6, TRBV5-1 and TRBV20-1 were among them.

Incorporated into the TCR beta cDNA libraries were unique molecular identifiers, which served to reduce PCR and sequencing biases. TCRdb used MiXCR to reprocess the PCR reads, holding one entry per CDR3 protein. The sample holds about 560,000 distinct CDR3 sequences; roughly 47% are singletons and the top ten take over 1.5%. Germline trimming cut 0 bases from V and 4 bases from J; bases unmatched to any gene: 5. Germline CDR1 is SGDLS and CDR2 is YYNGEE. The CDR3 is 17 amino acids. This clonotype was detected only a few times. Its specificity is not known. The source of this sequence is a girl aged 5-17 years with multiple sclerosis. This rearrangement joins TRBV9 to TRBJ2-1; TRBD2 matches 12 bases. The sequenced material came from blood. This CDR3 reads CASSVGELAGGYNEQFF. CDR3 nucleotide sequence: TGTGCCAGCAGCGTAGGAGAACTAGCGGGAGGATACAATGAGCAGTTCTTC. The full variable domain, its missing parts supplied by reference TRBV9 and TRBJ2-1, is DSGVTQTPKHLITATGQRVTLRCSPRSGDLSVYWYQQSLDQGLQFLIQYYNGEERAKGNILERFSAQQFPDLHSELNLSSLELGDSALYFCASSVGELAGGYNEQFFGPGTRLTVL.